The 10 T cell receptor beta chains reported below all come from one sample, sequenced in a study of siplizumab effects on memory and regulatory T cells. Assay used: immunoSEQ multiplex PCR; TCRdb lists only in-frame clones, some missing. The sample yields 55,000 to 70,000 clones, 80% to 95% seen once. Sequencing was carried out using CD8+ T cells sorted from blood. All receptors derive from a human donor in good health.

This chain links TRBV29-1 with TRBJ2-7; D is undetermined. Germline lookup yields CDR1 SQVTM and CDR2 ANQGSEA. V dropped 0 bases and J dropped 5 bases, with 5 bases sitting between them. CDR3 length: 11 residues. CDR3 DNA: TGCAGCGTTGAAGAGGGTCACGAGCAGTACTTC. Amino acids: CSVEEGHEQYF.

The V gene is TRBV4-3, the J gene TRBJ2-7, with 9 bases aligning to TRBD1. Germline CDR1 LGHNA, CDR2 YSLEER. The J segment lost 1 base and the V segment lost 2 bases, leaving 9 bases of the junction unmatched. The CDR3 sequence is 17 residues long. The CDR3 sequence is CASSQTLDRGGSYEQYF. In DNA, the CDR3 is TGCGCCAGCAGCCAAACCTTAGACAGGGGGGGATCCTACGAGCAGTACTTC.

The rearrangement links TRBV4-1 to TRBJ2-1; 12 bases fit TRBD2. Germline lookup yields CDR1 MGHRA and CDR2 YSYEKL. This CDR3 has 14 amino acids. Losses at the gene ends were 0 bases for V and 12 bases for J; bases not matched to a gene: 3. In nucleotides, the CDR3 is TGCGCCAGCAGCCAAGAGGGACTAGCGGGCTGGCAGTTCTTC. It specifies CASSQEGLAGWQFF.

This sequence joins TRBV2 and TRBJ2-1; 8 positions match TRBD1. Germline CDR1 reads SNHLY; CDR2 reads FYNNEI. CDR3 length equals 16 residues. V lost 5 bases and J lost 1; bases outside the gene matches: 7. CDR3 sequence reads: CASSPQTGASYNEQFF. The CDR3 bases are TGTGCCAGCAGTCCCCAGACAGGGGCTTCCTACAATGAGCAGTTCTTC.

The rearrangement uses TRBV27 and TRBJ2-1, with TRBD2 matching over 9 bases. V shed 1 base, J shed 5 bases, and the junction held 3 bases outside the gene matches. The CDR3 is 15 amino acids. The germline V gene has CDR1 MNHEY and CDR2 SMNVEV (reference sequence). CDR3 bases: TGTGCCAGCAGTTTATGGCCTAGCGGGGACAATGAGCAGTTCTTC. The encoded protein is CASSLWPSGDNEQFF.

The V call is TRBV9, the J call TRBJ2-5, with TRBD2 as a possible D gene (5 bases). The length of the CDR3 is 13 residues. Germline V lookup: CDR1 SGDLS, CDR2 YYNGEE. V was shortened by 0 bases and J by 5 bases, with 8 bases between the two germline ends. For the CDR3, the DNA is TGTGCCAGCAGCGTAGATGGAGGCGAGACCCAGTACTTC. Translating it yields CASSVDGGETQYF.

The J gene is TRBJ2-2, the V gene TRBV13; 10 bases fit TRBD2. The trim removed 3 bases at V and 2 bases at J, leaving 3 bases unmatched. Germline loops: CDR1 PRHDT, CDR2 FYEKMQ (reference sequence). The CDR3 covers 16 residues. CDR3 sequence reads: CASSFLLAGNTGELFF. CDR3 bases: TGTGCCAGCAGCTTCTTACTAGCGGGAAACACCGGGGAGCTGTTTTTT.

The J gene is TRBJ2-7, the V gene TRBV4-2; D gene ambiguous. The germline CDR1 and CDR2 sequences are LGHNA and YNFKEQ. V lost 0 bases to trimming and J lost 0 bases, with 12 bases between them. The CDR3 consists of 16 residues. CDR3: CASSQEEGLASYEQYF. The CDR3 DNA reads as TGTGCCAGCAGCCAAGAGGAAGGGCTCGCCTCCTACGAGCAGTACTTC.

This rearrangement joins TRBV9 to TRBJ2-4; D is possibly TRBD1 (6 bases). Germline-derived CDR1 and CDR2 are SGDLS and YYNGEE. Trimming cost V 2 bases and J 1 base, with 16 bases left between them. The CDR3 consists of 17 residues. In nucleotides, the CDR3 is TGTGCCAGCAGCGTTGGGGGCAGCCAGGGGGCCAAAAACATTCAGTACTTC. This codes for CASSVGGSQGAKNIQYF.

This rearrangement joins TRBV7-8 to TRBJ2-1, with 10 bases matching TRBD2. J gave up 9 bases and V 1 base, and 6 bases lay outside the gene matches. Per the germline V gene, CDR1 is SGHVS and CDR2 is FQNEAQ. The CDR3 contains 15 residues. CDR3 sequence: CASSLVPSGRTEQFF. Here the CDR3 DNA reads TGTGCCAGCAGCTTAGTGCCTAGCGGGAGAACTGAGCAGTTCTTC.